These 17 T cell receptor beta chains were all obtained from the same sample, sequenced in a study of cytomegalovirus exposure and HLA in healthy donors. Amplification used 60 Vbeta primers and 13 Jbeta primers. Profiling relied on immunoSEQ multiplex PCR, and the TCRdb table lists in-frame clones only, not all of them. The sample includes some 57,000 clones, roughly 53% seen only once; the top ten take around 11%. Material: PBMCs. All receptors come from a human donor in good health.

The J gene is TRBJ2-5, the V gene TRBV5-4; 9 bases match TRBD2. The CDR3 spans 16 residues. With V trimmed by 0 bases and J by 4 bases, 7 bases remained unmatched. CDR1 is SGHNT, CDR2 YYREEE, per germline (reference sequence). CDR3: CASSLGGGGAGETQYF. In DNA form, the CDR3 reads TGTGCCAGCAGCTTGGGAGGCGGGGGGGCCGGAGAGACCCAGTACTTC.

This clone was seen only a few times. CDR3 sequence reads: CASSQDFDSLGETQYF. The CDR3 DNA is TGCGCCAGCAGCCAAGATTTCGACAGCCTCGGGGAGACCCAGTACTTC. This rearrangement joins TRBV4-1 to TRBJ2-5; perhaps TRBD1 as D (5 bases). CDR1 and CDR2 (germline): MGHRA, YSYEKL. Trimming removed 0 bases from V and 5 bases from J, with 16 bases in between. The CDR3 is 16 residues long.

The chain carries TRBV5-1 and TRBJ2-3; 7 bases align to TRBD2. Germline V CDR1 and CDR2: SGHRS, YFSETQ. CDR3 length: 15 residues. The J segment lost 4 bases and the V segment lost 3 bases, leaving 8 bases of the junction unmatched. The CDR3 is CASSSSGVSADTQYF. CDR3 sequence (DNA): TGCGCCAGCAGCTCGAGCGGGGTAAGCGCAGATACGCAGTATTTT.

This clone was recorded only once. The CDR3 sequence is CASSAGQNFYEQYF. CDR3 nucleotide sequence: TGTGCCAGCAGTGCAGGACAGAACTTTTACGAGCAGTACTTC. The V gene is TRBV2, the J gene TRBJ2-7; D might be TRBD1 (6 bases). V dropped 4 bases and J dropped 4 bases, with 14 bases sitting between them. The CDR3 loop spans 14 amino acids. Germline V gene data show CDR1 as SNHLY and CDR2 as FYNNEI. Supplemented by reference TRBV2 and TRBJ2-7, the full variable domain reads EPEVTQTPSHQVTQMGQEVILRCVPISNHLYFYWYRQILGQKVEFLVSFYNNEISEKSEIFDDQFSVERPDGSNFTLKIRSTKLEDSAMYFCASSAGQNFYEQYFGPGTRLTVT.

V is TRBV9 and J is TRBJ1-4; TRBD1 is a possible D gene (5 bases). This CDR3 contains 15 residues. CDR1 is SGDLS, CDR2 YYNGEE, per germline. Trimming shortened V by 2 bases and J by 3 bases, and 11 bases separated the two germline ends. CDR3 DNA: TGTGCCAGCAGCGTTTCGGGGGTAGCTAATGAAAAACTGTTTTTT. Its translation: CASSVSGVANEKLFF.

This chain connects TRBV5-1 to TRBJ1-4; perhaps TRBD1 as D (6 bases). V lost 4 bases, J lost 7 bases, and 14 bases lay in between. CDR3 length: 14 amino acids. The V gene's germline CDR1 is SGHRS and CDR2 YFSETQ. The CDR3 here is CASSPGSGVEKLFF. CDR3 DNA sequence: TGCGCCAGCAGCCCGGGCTCAGGGGTTGAAAAACTGTTTTTT.

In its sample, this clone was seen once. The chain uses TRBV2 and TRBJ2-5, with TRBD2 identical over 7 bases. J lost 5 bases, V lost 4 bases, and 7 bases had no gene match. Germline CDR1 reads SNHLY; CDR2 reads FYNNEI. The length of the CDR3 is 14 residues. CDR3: CASSGTRLAETQYF. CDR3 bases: TGTGCCAGCAGTGGGACGAGACTAGCTGAGACCCAGTACTTC.

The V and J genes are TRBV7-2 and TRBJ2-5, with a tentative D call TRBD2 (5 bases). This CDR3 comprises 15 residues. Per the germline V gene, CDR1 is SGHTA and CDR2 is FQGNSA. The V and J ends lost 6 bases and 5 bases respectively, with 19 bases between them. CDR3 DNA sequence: TGTGCCAGCAGTCTCCGGGGAGAAGTTGACGAGACCCAGTACTTC. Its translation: CASSLRGEVDETQYF.

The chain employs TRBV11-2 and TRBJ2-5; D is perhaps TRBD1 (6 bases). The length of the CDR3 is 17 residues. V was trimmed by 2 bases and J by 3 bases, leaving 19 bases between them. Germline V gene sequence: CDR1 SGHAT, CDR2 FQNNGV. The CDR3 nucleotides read TGTGCCAGCAGCTTACTTGGGGGCTGGGGCGGAAAAGAGACCCAGTACTTC. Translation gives CASSLLGGWGGKETQYF.

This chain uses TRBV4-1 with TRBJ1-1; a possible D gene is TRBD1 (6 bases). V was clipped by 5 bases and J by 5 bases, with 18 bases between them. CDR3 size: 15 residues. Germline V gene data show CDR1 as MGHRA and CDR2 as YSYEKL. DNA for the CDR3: TGCGCCAGCAGCAAAGGCCCCTCAGGGGCTACTGAAGCTTTCTTT. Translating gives CASSKGPSGATEAFF.

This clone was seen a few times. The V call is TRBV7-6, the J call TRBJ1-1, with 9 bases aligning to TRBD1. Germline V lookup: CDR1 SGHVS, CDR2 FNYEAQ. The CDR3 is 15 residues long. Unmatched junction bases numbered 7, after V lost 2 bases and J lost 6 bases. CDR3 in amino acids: CASSLSGQGSAEAFF. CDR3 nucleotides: TGTGCCAGCAGCTTAAGTGGACAGGGGTCGGCTGAAGCTTTCTTT.

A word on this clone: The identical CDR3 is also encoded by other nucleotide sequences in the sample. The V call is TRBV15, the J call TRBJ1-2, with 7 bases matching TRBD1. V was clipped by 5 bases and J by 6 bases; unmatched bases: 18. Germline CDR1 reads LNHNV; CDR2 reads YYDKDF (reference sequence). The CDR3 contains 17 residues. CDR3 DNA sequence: TGTGCCACCAGCTCGGCTATAGGGGGCCCTCCGGGCGATGGCTACACCTTC. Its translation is CATSSAIGGPPGDGYTF.

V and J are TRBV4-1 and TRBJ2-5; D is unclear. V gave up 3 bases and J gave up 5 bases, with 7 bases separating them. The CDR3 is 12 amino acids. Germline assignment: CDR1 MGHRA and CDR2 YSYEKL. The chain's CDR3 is CASSQLRETQYF. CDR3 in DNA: TGCGCCAGCAGCCAGCTCCGGGAGACCCAGTACTTC.

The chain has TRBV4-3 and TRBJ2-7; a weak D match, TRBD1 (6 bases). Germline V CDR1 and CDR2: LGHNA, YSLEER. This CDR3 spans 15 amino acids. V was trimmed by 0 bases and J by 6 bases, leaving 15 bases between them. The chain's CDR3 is CASSQDLGTGSEQYF. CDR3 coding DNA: TGCGCCAGCAGCCAAGATTTAGGTACAGGGAGCGAGCAGTACTTC.

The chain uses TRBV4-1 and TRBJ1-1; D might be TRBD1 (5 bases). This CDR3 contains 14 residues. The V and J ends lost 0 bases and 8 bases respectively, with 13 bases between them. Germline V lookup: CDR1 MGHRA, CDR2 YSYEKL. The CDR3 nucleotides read TGCGCCAGCAGCCAAGATTTGGGGGGGGGAGAAGCTTTCTTT. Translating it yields CASSQDLGGGEAFF.

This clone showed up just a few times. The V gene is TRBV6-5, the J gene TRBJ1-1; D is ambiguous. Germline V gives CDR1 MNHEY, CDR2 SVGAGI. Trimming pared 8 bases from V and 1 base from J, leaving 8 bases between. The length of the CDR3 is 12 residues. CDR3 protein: CASRVQNTEAFF. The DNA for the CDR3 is TGTGCCAGCCGGGTCCAGAACACTGAAGCTTTCTTT.

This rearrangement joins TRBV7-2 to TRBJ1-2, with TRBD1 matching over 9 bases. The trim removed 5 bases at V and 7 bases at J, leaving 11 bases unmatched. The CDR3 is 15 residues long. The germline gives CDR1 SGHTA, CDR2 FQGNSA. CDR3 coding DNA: TGTGCCAGCAGCACCAATCAACAGGGGGCCGGTGGCTACACCTTC. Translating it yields CASSTNQQGAGGYTF.